This T cell receptor beta chain was captured by sequencing in a study of T cells in Graves' hyperthyroidism and ophthalmopathy. Germline CDR1 reads GTSNPN; CDR2 reads SVGIG (reference sequence). Trimming shortened V by 0 bases and J by 1 base, and 6 bases separated the two germline ends. This CDR3 comprises 13 residues. Ophthalmopathy cases scored 3 or more on the Clinical Activity Score and 4 or more on NOSPECS grade, with duration below 3 months. Exclusions: uncontrolled infection, other autoimmune disease, pregnancy, lactation. The investigators amplified TCR beta CDR3 regions from RNA transcripts. Primed by the HTBI set, a first-round RT-PCR was run on the TCR CDR3. In TCRdb, the multiplex PCR reads were re-called with MiXCR into one record per CDR3 protein. Among approximately 600,000 distinct CDR3 sequences listed, about 14% were seen once. This clonotype was counted ten times or more.

The chain recombines TRBV30 with TRBJ1-1; unclear D gene. This sequence was found in a woman between 40 and 50 years old with Graves' ophthalmopathy. The sample comprised blood. In nucleotides, the CDR3 is TGTGCCTGGAGTGTTGACTGGAACACTGAAGCTTTCTTT. It specifies CAWSVDWNTEAFF.